This entry lists 4 T cell receptor beta chains sequenced from one sample in a study of post-analysis software for immune sequencing data (dated by TCRdb to about 2015). Beyond this particular receptor, the publication reports: Patients showed significantly higher frequencies than controls for a few TRBV segments, among them TRBV5-6, TRBV5-1 and TRBV20-1.

The method behind the library was PCR. Sequenced using an Illumina HiSeq 2500. Unique molecular identifiers were incorporated into TCR beta cDNA libraries to reduce PCR and sequencing biases. The public sequencing data were trimmed at Q25 with fastp and processed into clonotypes with MiXCR by TCRdb, which kept only in-frame beta chains. For every CDR3 protein sequence, its rows merge into one entry that carries the most common genes and DNA. The sample table holds roughly 620,000 distinct CDR3 sequences, of which 40% to 50% were seen once. The ten most abundant clones make up 1.5% to 2% of the sample. Their antigens remain unidentified. Sequenced sample: blood. The receptors were sampled from a girl aged 5-17 years with multiple sclerosis.

This clonotype has only a few counts. The chain combines TRBV7-9 with TRBJ2-3; 9 nucleotides match TRBD1. The J segment lost 10 bases and the V segment lost 5 bases, leaving 7 bases of the junction unmatched. This CDR3 region has 13 residues. From germline, CDR1 is SEHNR and CDR2 FQNEAQ (reference sequence). This chain's CDR3 is CASSADRGWAQYF. CDR3 nucleotides: TGTGCCAGCAGCGCCGACAGGGGGTGGGCGCAGTATTTT.

V is TRBV5-1 and J is TRBJ2-1; maybe TRBD1 (5 bases). The V gene's germline CDR1 is SGHRS and CDR2 YFSETQ. V was pared by 6 bases and J by 5 bases, with 12 bases between. The CDR3 is 13 amino acids. In nucleotides, the CDR3 is TGCGCCAGCATGGGTGACAGCAACAATGAGCAGTTCTTC. Its translation: CASMGDSNNEQFF.

This clonotype has only a few counts. V is TRBV2 and J is TRBJ1-5; D ambiguous. Trimming removed 7 bases from V and 3 bases from J, with 16 bases in between. This CDR3 spans 15 amino acids. Looked up from germline, CDR1 is SNHLY and CDR2 is FYNNEI. The CDR3 loop is CASKGPGSFNQPQHF. As DNA, the CDR3 is TGTGCCAGCAAAGGACCTGGCAGCTTCAATCAGCCCCAGCATTTT.

This clonotype was seen more than once but under ten times. The rearrangement links TRBV12-3 or TRBV12-4 to TRBJ2-7; D could derive from TRBD1 or TRBD2 (5 bases each). There are 15 residues in the CDR3. V was shortened by 5 bases and J by 5 bases, with 19 bases between the two germline ends. For the CDR3, the DNA is TGTGCCAGCAGTCCGCAGGGACGGAATATGGACGAGCAGTACTTC. Its translation: CASSPQGRNMDEQYF.